This TCR beta chain is from a study of cytomegalovirus exposure and HLA in healthy donors (dated by TCRdb to the late 2010s). Notes on the research overall: An earlier analysis of some 550 of the donors reported approximately 300 Gb of sequence data and approximately 110 million unique TCR beta sequences from roughly 200 million T cells. High-throughput TCR immunosequencing, statistical association of individual TCRs with disease status, and machine learning were combined to predict cytomegalovirus infection status. In an earlier analysis of 587 of the donors, high-throughput TCR beta sequencing was used to judge whether each TCR beta V gene segment behaved as functional or pseudogenic. Class I and class II HLA loci were covered by the typing at four-digit resolution. Along with the approximately 700-subject first cohort, a separate validation cohort of more than 90 different subjects was used. The study used immunosequencing to profile the T cell repertoires of 670 or so subjects and linked those repertoires to cytomegalovirus serostatus. In the later analysis, no new phenotypic data were used to find candidate immune exposures; instead, reliance was placed on TCR beta sequences and their occurrence across donors. A later analysis re-analyzed previously published TCR beta repertoires from about 600 donors and added high-resolution HLA genotyping to study TCR occurrence patterns. Of the roughly 400 genotyped donors, 65% to 90% were placed in the genetic ancestry cluster associated with self-reported Caucasian donors. Four or five DR-DQ haplotypes were treated as single units for association and clustering because of strong linkage in the cohort. The number of donors typed differed by locus, with about 620-630 for A, B, C, DRB1 and DQB1, roughly 520 for DQA1, over 600 for DPA1, and some 440 for DPB1. Across about 380 genotyped donors of the cohort, an average of roughly 200,000 unique TCR beta nucleotide sequences per donor were sequenced, and roughly 20% of those sequences were non-productive. Donor age, sex, ethnicity and CMV serostatus were compiled together with the repertoire data. An early release covering more than 500 HLA-typed donors comprised 250 to 350 gigabases of sequencing data and roughly 86 million unique TCR sequences. All discovery cohort repertoires had been generated on a single sequencing platform. The aim of the study was to test whether cataloging public T cell receptors could identify signatures of past pathogen exposure. A later genetic analysis took genome-wide SNP genotypes for about three fifths of the 666 donors and used that subset as a discovery cohort. Findings and caveats that apply to the study as a whole: Over 15 rarely observed V segments, including chromosome 9 orphons, were excluded from the earlier analysis of several hundred of the donors because counts were too low. A later analysis associated 16,951 TCR beta sequences with specific HLA alleles at a false discovery rate of 0.05. In a later analysis, the rate of TCR association differed among HLA loci, with DRB1 alleles having the most associated TCRs and HLA-C alleles having the fewest. Because HLA typing was missing for some donors at each locus, association tests included only the typed subset. The study gave a list of about 150 TCR beta chains associated with cytomegalovirus. V-gene and J-gene trimming of TCR beta chains was associated with a missense DCLRE1C variant in a later genetic analysis, and the association was replicated in an independent cohort. A later analysis found that HLA-associated TCR beta chains were more clonally expanded and had lower generation probabilities than equally common non-associated chains. In an earlier analysis of about 550 of the donors, most TCR beta V segments were observed in productive rearrangements about 87% or about 30% of the time, broadly matching IMGT annotations. Cytomegalovirus status was reported to be diagnosed by the classifier with high specificity and sensitivity in both the original and validation cohorts. A further reported finding was that TCR beta sequences accurately predicted the HLA-A and HLA-B alleles for most subjects in the first cohort. Correlated functional status among segregating V segments might be attributable to linkage disequilibrium, but an unknown experimental factor could not be ruled out. The sequencing pipeline was judged likely to have produced a cluster of highly shared sequence variants as a technical artifact. Most TCR sequences were seen in very few donors, while some public TCRs were found in many individuals. This cohort had only TCR beta chains sequenced, and the lack of alpha or paired-chain data limited which features could be detected. For the cohort, immune exposure information was limited to CMV serostatus. Roughly uniform sequencing depth across donors was assumed in presence/absence analyses, although this assumption may not hold. Three of the identified cytomegalovirus-associated TCR beta chains were confirmed in vitro to be specific for cytomegalovirus antigens. Compared with the roughly 670-donor mean, donors in an Asian-associated ancestry cluster had fewer N-insertions in productive TCRs, according to a later genetic analysis. A later analysis found that most CMV-associated TCR beta chains appeared HLA-restricted, with HLA associations seemingly driven largely by CMV exposure. Several of the top co-occurrence clusters appeared to be linked to parvovirus B19, influenza, CMV and Epstein-Barr virus, according to a later analysis. Because the 87-base-pair reads could not distinguish some IMGT-functional V segments, including TRBV6-2 and TRBV6-3, those segments were excluded. The authors suggested that the approach could potentially be generalized to other disease states and immunological phenotypes. Assigning TCR associations to individual alleles was difficult when HLA alleles, especially DR and DQ, strongly co-occurred.

The cohort was made up of roughly 670 healthy bone marrow donors. All cohort members were sampled while nominally healthy, although unrecorded immune exposures were likely present. The donor tested CMV seropositive and was one of the 289 seropositive cohort members. A peripheral blood sample was provided by each donor, and peripheral blood mononuclear cells were used for TCR beta sequencing. The Qiagen DNeasy Blood Extraction Kit was used to extract genomic DNA from the blood cell samples. Library generation was performed with the immunoSEQ multiplex PCR assay. For the multiplex PCR, a mixture combining 60 forward primers for TCR Vbeta segments and 13 reverse primers for TCR Jbeta segments was used. Amplification of the CDR3 region of rearranged TCR beta genes was performed with a multiplex PCR assay on genomic DNA. The Illumina HiSeq System was used to sequence the amplified TCR beta libraries as 87-base-pair reads. Per the original workflow: Across the 640 or so repertoires, a later analysis counted some 80 million unique TCR beta chains, roughly 11 million of which were shared by at least two donors. Raw reads were error-corrected and collapsed into unique sequences by a nearest-neighbor algorithm in which closely related sequences were merged to remove PCR and sequencing errors. Alignment of CDR3 sequences to IMGT reference sequences was used to assign V, D and J gene segments. For a sequence to be retained, a match of at least six nucleotides to both a V gene segment and a J gene segment was required. Rearrangements were called productive when the CDR3 lacked stop codons and stayed in frame with V and J; all others were non-productive. CDR3 was defined according to IMGT convention as the region running from the second conserved V-encoded cysteine to the conserved J-encoded phenylalanine. The earlier analysis of about 610 of the donors excluded any sequence lacking an unambiguous match to a single V gene segment. In an earlier analysis of more than 500 of the donors, a V segment was called functional when productive rearrangements were above 56.7%, and segregating when the standard deviation between donors exceeded 5%. To diagnose cytomegalovirus status from the catalog of TCR beta chain sequences, a statistical classification framework was built. V and J gene assignment, in a later analysis, came from comparing TCR nucleotide sequences with IMGT/GENE-DB human TR gene sequences. The TCRdist pipeline was used in a later analysis to assign CDR3 sequences and most-parsimonious VDJ recombination scenarios. In a later analysis, each TCR beta chain was defined by its CDR3 amino acid sequence together with its V-gene family, and reads lacking a unique V-gene family were excluded. To address suspected cross-contamination and a sequencing artifact, a later analysis removed 592 highly shared, low-generation-probability nucleotide sequences. In a later analysis, a clonal expansion index for each public chain was calculated from normalized within-repertoire ranks of inferred template counts. Generation probabilities in a later analysis came from a VDJ recombination model fitted to out-of-frame rearrangements, and those results were checked against IGoR. In a later analysis, hypergeometric tests were used to score TCR-TCR, TCR-HLA and TCR-CMV co-occurrence, with a repertoire-size bias correction applied to TCR pairs. To estimate false discovery rates, a later analysis permuted the HLA or CMV assignments 20 times. In a later analysis, co-occurring TCRs were grouped with DBSCAN, and TCRdist sequence similarity was added when clustering was performed within HLA-allele-positive subsets. For co-occurrence clustering, repertoires with fewer than 30,000 or more than 120,000 public chains were excluded, along with 4 to 6 repertoires with anomalous nucleotide sharing. TCRdb mirrors the immuneACCESS table, restricted to in-frame sequences. Some clones are absent from its copies; in checked studies, under half trace to an unresolved V gene, and the reason for the others is unknown. D and trimming come from the DNA, and the V and J calls and clone size come from that table. Counted in this sample were more than 85,000 clones; 60% to 85% of them appeared once. The ten largest clones add up to around 3% of the sample.

V loses 1 base, J loses 8 bases, and the germline ends lie 17 bases apart. CDR1 and CDR2 are drawn from the germline V gene: SGHVS, FNYEAQ. Including cysteine and phenylalanine, the CDR3 has 15 amino acids. The entry retains the CDR3 DNA only, 45 bases that are in frame from base 1. Regarding this clone: The specificity of this receptor is unknown. The sample holds no much larger clone one base away, and base qualities are not on file.

The chain was built from TRBV7-6 and TRBJ1-2; D gene: possibly TRBD1, on 5 matching bases. The sequenced sample was PBMCs. The sequence was obtained from a woman aged 60-75 years in good health and CMV-seropositive. CDR3 region: CASSLDQRGSGGYTF. The nucleotides are TGTGCCAGCAGCTTAGACCAACGGGGGTCTGGAGGCTACACCTTC. Here the CDR3 is joined to the reference TRBV7-6 and TRBJ1-2 genes, and the full variable domain is: GAGVSQSPRYKVTKRGQDVALRCDPISGHVSLYWYRQALGQGPEFLTYFNYEAQQDKSGLPNDRFSAERPEGSISTLTIQRTEQRDSAMYRCASSLDQRGSGGYTFGSGTRLTVV.